This TCR beta chain is drawn from a study of blood T cell repertoires in COVID-19. Looking at the study overall: Acute-phase and convalescent COVID-19 samples originated in the United States, Italy and Spain. Sample material is recorded as cDNA or gDNA derived from T cells, B-cell-depleted T cells, or PBMCs.

Original handling: Amplification with reference gene primers provided the estimates of nucleated cell counts. Sequencing used immunoSEQ multiplex PCR; TCRdb keeps in-frame clones, though not all of them. V, J and clone size were drawn from that table, and D and trimming were deduced from the DNA. The table records tens of thousands of clones, about 83% of them present only once. CDR1 and CDR2 from the germline V gene are LNHDA and SQIVND (reference sequence). The CDR3 extends over 15 amino acids. With 5 bases clipped from V and 7 bases from J, the junction kept 12 bases outside the gene matches. The source material was peripheral blood. The chain uses TRBV19 and TRBJ2-7; 9 bases are a match to TRBD2. The sequence derives from a man aged 50 to 60 with active COVID-19. CDR3 in amino acids: CASSPTTSGVWEQYF. CDR3 nucleotides: TGTGCCAGTAGTCCTACGACTAGCGGAGTGTGGGAGCAGTACTTC.